The 20 T cell receptor beta chains below come from one sample, sequenced in a study of regulatory T cells in long-lasting Graves disease. Stated time point: persistent/refractory GD, antithyroid drugs over 5 years with positive TRAb. After RNA was extracted from PBMCs, the TCR library was made from it. Arm-PCR of CDR3 regions with iRepertoire HTBI primers generated TCR beta libraries. Using its own MiXCR run on the multiplex PCR reads, TCRdb lists one record per CDR3 protein. The sample comprises some 440,000 distinct CDR3 sequences, about 20% of which are singletons, and 7.8% rests with the top ten. This sample comprised peripheral blood mononuclear cells (PBMCs), obtained when the disease was refractory, from a patient treated with antithyroid drugs. Receptor source: a female donor with Graves disease.

This chain's CDR3 is CAVGTSASDTQYF. The CDR3 nucleotides read TGTGCCGTCGGGACTAGTGCATCGGATACGCAGTATTTT. The V and J genes are TRBV10-3 and TRBJ2-3, with 8 bases identical to TRBD2. Per germline, CDR1 ENHRY and CDR2 SYGVKD. This CDR3 spans 13 amino acids. With V trimmed by 11 bases and J by 6 bases, 10 bases remained unmatched.

This clonotype occurred many times. CDR3 amino acids: CASSLWGEGPYEQYF. CDR3 nucleotides: TGTGCCAGCAGTTTATGGGGAGAAGGGCCCTACGAGCAGTACTTC. V usage is TRBV27 and J usage is TRBJ2-7, with D possibly matching TRBD2 (5 bases). The V gene lost 1 base and the J gene lost 2 bases, with 12 bases spanning the gap. This CDR3 region has 15 residues. Germline V gene lookup returns CDR1 MNHEY and CDR2 SMNVEV (reference sequence).

The J gene is TRBJ2-2, the V gene TRBV18; either TRBD1 or TRBD2 may supply D (5 bases each). Germline assignment: CDR1 KGHSH and CDR2 LQKENI. The germline V and J ends were trimmed by 3 bases and 2 bases, with 10 bases remaining between them. The CDR3 sequence is 15 residues long. CDR3 bases: TGTGCCAGCTCACCCTGGGACGGTAACACCGGGGAGCTGTTTTTT. It is translated as CASSPWDGNTGELFF.

This clonotype has ten or more counts. The rearrangement joins TRBV29-1 to TRBJ2-5; weak D call: TRBD1 (5 bases). The V and J ends lost 8 bases and 4 bases respectively, with 17 bases between them. The CDR3 runs to 13 residues. Germline V lookup: CDR1 SQVTM, CDR2 ANQGSEA. The CDR3 protein is CSTRSTGVETQYF. In DNA, the CDR3 is TGCAGCACGCGATCAACAGGCGTAGAGACCCAGTACTTC.

This clonotype was detected ten times or more. The chain couples TRBV27 to TRBJ2-7; TRBD2 aligns across 8 bases. Germline assignment: CDR1 MNHEY and CDR2 SMNVEV (reference sequence). The CDR3 has 15 amino acids. V shed 2 bases and J 7 bases; nucleotides not matched to a gene: 10. The CDR3 loop is CASSLGSSGLLEQYF. DNA of the CDR3: TGTGCCAGCAGTTTAGGGTCTAGCGGGCTTCTGGAGCAGTACTTC.

In the case of this clonotype: One junction end does not reproduce the germline sequence, and a read error may be involved. The rearrangement uses TRBV7-6 and TRBJ1-5, with TRBD1 identical over 8 bases. CDR1 is SGHVS and CDR2 is FNYEAQ in the germline V gene. The CDR3 is made up of 14 amino acids. CDR3 coding DNA: TGTGTCAGCAGCCCAGGGGGCATCAATCAGCCCCAGCATTTT. Protein sequence: CVSSPGGINQPQHF.

This clonotype was seen a handful of times. The chain combines TRBV12-3 or TRBV12-4 with TRBJ2-3, with D perhaps TRBD1 or TRBD2 (6 bases each). With 5 bases removed from V and 4 bases from J, the gap between germline ends came to 16 bases. The length of the CDR3 is 15 residues. The CDR3 is CASSGARGAADTQYF. The CDR3 DNA reads as TGTGCCAGCAGTGGGGCAAGGGGGGCCGCAGATACGCAGTATTTT.

There are many counts of this clonotype. The chain carries TRBV27 and TRBJ1-4; 11 positions match TRBD1. CDR1 is MNHEY and CDR2 is SMNVEV in the germline V gene (reference sequence). The junction had 10 bases not matched to a gene; V was cut back by 5 bases and J by 8 bases. There are 16 residues in the CDR3. The CDR3, as DNA: TGTGCCAGCAGTAAAGGGACAGGGGGGTTTGGCGAAAAACTGTTTTTT. This encodes CASSKGTGGFGEKLFF.

This clonotype was seen a single time. The chain combines TRBV2 with TRBJ2-3, with 9 bases lining up with TRBD1. There are 19 residues in the CDR3. After removal of 4 bases from V and 3 bases from J, the junction contained 17 bases not matched to a gene. The germline CDR1 and CDR2 sequences are SNHLY and FYNNEI. The CDR3 region is CASSVVLSGQGRGTDTQYF. The CDR3 nucleotides are TGTGCCAGCAGTGTTGTTCTTTCGGGACAGGGACGTGGAACAGATACGCAGTATTTT.

This clonotype was seen only a few times. V gene TRBV29-1 combines with J gene TRBJ2-7; possibly TRBD1 or TRBD2 for D (5 bases each). Germline-derived CDR1 and CDR2 are SQVTM and ANQGSEA. With 4 bases removed from V and 6 bases from J, the gap between germline ends came to 7 bases. CDR3 length: 10 residues. CDR3 sequence: CSVGGIEQYF. Here the CDR3 DNA reads TGCAGCGTTGGGGGGATCGAGCAGTACTTC.

About this clonotype itself: The CDR3 does not close with the conserved phenylalanine or tryptophan, likely indicating a read error. The chain employs TRBV20-1 and TRBJ1-2; D perhaps matches TRBD1 (5 bases). CDR1 and CDR2 (germline): DFQATT, SNEGSKA (reference sequence). The CDR3 extends over 12 amino acids. Trimming removed 6 bases from V and 6 bases from J, with 14 bases in between. CDR3 nucleotide sequence: TGCAGTGCCAGGGATCTCGGGGATGGCTACACCTCC. Encoded protein: CSARDLGDGYTS.

In this sample, this clonotype turned up many times. The gene calls are TRBV6-5 and TRBJ2-5; possibly TRBD2 for D (5 bases). Germline V CDR1 and CDR2: MNHEY, SVGAGI. The V and J ends lost 0 bases and 4 bases respectively, with 18 bases between them. The CDR3 contains 17 residues. CDR3: CASSYSMFGRAGETQYF. The CDR3 region has the DNA TGTGCCAGCAGTTACTCGATGTTCGGAAGGGCGGGAGAGACCCAGTACTTC.

This clonotype was seen ten or more times. This rearrangement joins TRBV5-5 to TRBJ2-7; D remains unclear. Germline CDR1 and CDR2: SGHKS and YYEKEE (reference sequence). V lost 3 bases and J lost 5, with 12 bases in between. The CDR3 consists of 13 residues. CDR3 DNA: TGTGCCAGCAGCTCGGGCTATTGGGACGAGCAGTACTTC. It codes for CASSSGYWDEQYF.

This clonotype has a handful of counts. V and J are TRBV7-9 and TRBJ1-1, with D tentatively TRBD1 (6 bases). The CDR3 is 14 residues long. Trimming took off 2 bases at V and 5 bases at J, with 12 bases between the two ends. CDR1 and CDR2 from the germline V gene are SEHNR and FQNEAQ (reference sequence). The CDR3 region is CASSLIPGETEAFF. CDR3 sequence (DNA): TGTGCCAGCAGCTTAATTCCAGGGGAGACTGAAGCTTTCTTT.

This clonotype was picked up many times. V and J are TRBV12-3 or TRBV12-4 and TRBJ2-7; weak D call: TRBD1 (6 bases). The CDR3 has 13 amino acids. V lost 6 bases and J 4 bases, leaving 13 bases between the germline ends. CDR3 sequence: CASRGATGYEQYF. The CDR3 region has the DNA TGTGCCAGCAGGGGGGCTACGGGATACGAGCAGTACTTC.

V usage is TRBV29-1 and J usage is TRBJ1-3; no reliable D call. V was clipped by 7 bases and J by 0 bases, with 10 bases between them. The V gene's germline CDR1 is SQVTM and CDR2 ANQGSEA. This CDR3 comprises 13 residues. The CDR3 nucleotides are TGCAGCGCTGACGGCAGCTCTGGAAACACCATATATTTT. Translated, it gives CSADGSSGNTIYF.

This clonotype was seen a few times. The V call is TRBV28, the J call TRBJ2-2; D gene unclear. The CDR3 spans 15 residues. The germline V gene has CDR1 MDHEN and CDR2 SYDVKM. V was cut by 3 bases and J by 7 bases, with 15 bases left in between. In DNA form, the CDR3 reads TGTGCCAGCAGTTTTCTGGACCCCACGGGCGGGGAGCTGTTTTTT. As protein: CASSFLDPTGGELFF.

This clonotype was found many times. This chain uses TRBV28 with TRBJ2-2; 11 nucleotides align to TRBD2. J gave up 5 bases and V 7 bases, and 6 bases lay outside the gene matches. Germline CDR1 MDHEN, CDR2 SYDVKM. The CDR3 is 15 residues long. The CDR3 spells CASKVLAGGTGELFF. The CDR3 DNA follows: TGTGCCAGCAAGGTCCTAGCGGGAGGAACCGGGGAGCTGTTTTTT.

The chain uses TRBV27 and TRBJ1-4; D ambiguous. Looked up from germline, CDR1 is MNHEY and CDR2 is SMNVEV (reference sequence). This CDR3 is 15 amino acids long. Trimming left V 5 bases short and J 1 base short, with 11 bases between. CDR3 residues: CASSIYPGTNEKLFF. CDR3 DNA: TGTGCCAGCAGTATCTATCCGGGAACTAATGAAAAACTGTTTTTT.

This clonotype was counted ten times or more. This chain uses TRBV7-2 with TRBJ1-1; D gene unclear. Trimming pared 1 base from V and 1 base from J, leaving 7 bases between. Germline loops: CDR1 SGHTA, CDR2 FQGNSA. The CDR3 consists of 14 residues. This CDR3 reads CASSLVVGNTEAFF. Written as DNA, the CDR3 is TGTGCCAGCAGCTTAGTAGTGGGGAACACTGAAGCTTTCTTT.